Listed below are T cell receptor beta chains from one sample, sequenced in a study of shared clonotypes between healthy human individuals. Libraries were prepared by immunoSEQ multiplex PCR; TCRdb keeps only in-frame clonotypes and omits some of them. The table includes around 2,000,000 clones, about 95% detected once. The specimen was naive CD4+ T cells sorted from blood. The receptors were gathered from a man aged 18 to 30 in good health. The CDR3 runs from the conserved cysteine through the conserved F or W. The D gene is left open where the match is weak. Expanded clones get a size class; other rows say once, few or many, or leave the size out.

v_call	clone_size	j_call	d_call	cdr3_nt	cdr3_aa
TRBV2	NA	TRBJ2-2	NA	TGTGCCAGCAGTACCCCTAGCAAAGCCACCGGGGAGCTGTTTTTT	CASSTPSKATGELFF
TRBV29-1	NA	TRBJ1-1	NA	TGCAGCGTTGAGAATCAGGGAAGGAACACTGAAGCTTTCTTT	CSVENQGRNTEAFF
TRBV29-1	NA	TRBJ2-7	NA	TGCAGCGTTGTAACTAGCCGGTCCTACGAGCAGTACTTC	CSVVTSRSYEQYF
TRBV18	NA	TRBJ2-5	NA	TGTGCCAGCTCACCTTCGCTCCAAGAGACCCAGTACTTC	CASSPSLQETQYF
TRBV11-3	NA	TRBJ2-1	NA	TGTGCCAGCAGCTTAAACGGGGCCCCCTCCTACAATGAGCAGTTCTTC	CASSLNGAPSYNEQFF
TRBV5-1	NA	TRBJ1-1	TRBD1	TGCGCCAGCAGCTCGACAGGGATGAACACTGAAGCTTTCTTT	CASSSTGMNTEAFF
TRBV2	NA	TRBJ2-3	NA	TGTGCCAGCAGTGGGCTTACCACAGATACGCAGTATTTT	CASSGLTTDTQYF
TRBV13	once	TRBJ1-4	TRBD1	TGTGCCAGCAGCTTAAGACAGGGGGTTAATGAAAAACTGTTTTTT	CASSLRQGVNEKLFF
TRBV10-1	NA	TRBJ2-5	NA	TGCGCCAGCAGTGCCCGCCGGGTAGGAGAGACCCAGTACTTC	CASSARRVGETQYF
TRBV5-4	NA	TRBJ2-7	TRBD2	TGTGCCAGCAGCTTGGGGGGCGGGAGAGACTACGAGCAGTACTTC	CASSLGGGRDYEQYF
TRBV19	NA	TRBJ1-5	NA	TGTGCCAGTAGTCGACAGGGCAATCAGCCCCAGCATTTT	CASSRQGNQPQHF
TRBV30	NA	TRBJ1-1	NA	TGTGCCTGCGCGGCGGGGTCAGGCAGGGGGAACACTGAAGCTTTCTTT	CACAAGSGRGNTEAFF
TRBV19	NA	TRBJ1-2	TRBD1	TGTGCCAGTAGTAGCGCGCAGGGGGTGGGCTATGGCTACACCTTC	CASSSAQGVGYGYTF
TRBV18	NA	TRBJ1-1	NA	TGTGCCAGCTCACAGGGTTTGGACACTGAAGCTTTCTTT	CASSQGLDTEAFF
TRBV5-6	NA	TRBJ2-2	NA	TGTGCCAGCAGCTTGGCCCCCGTATTGAACACCGGGGAGCTGTTTTTT	CASSLAPVLNTGELFF
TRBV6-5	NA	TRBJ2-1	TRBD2	TGTGCCAGCAGTTACGCCCCAGCGGGAGGCTACAATGAGCAGTTCTTC	CASSYAPAGGYNEQFF
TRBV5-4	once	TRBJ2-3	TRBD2	TGTGCCAGCAGCTTGGCAAGGACTAGGGGAGGAACAGATACGCAGTATTTT	CASSLARTRGGTDTQYF
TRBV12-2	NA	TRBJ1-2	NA	TGTGCAAGTCGCTTAGAGGGGTTTTACTATGGCTACACCTTC	CASRLEGFYYGYTF
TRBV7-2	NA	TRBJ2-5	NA	TGTGCCAGCAGCTTAATCTGGCGGGACCAAGAGACCCAGTACTTC	CASSLIWRDQETQYF
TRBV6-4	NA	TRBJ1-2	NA	TGTGCCAGCAGTCCCCTGTGCCGGTACACCTTC	CASSPLCRYTF
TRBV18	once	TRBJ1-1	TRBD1	TGTGCCAGCTCCTTCGGACAGGGGAACACTGAAGCTTTCTTT	CASSFGQGNTEAFF
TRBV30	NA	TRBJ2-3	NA	TGTGCCTGGAGTGTAATCATGGCTGGCACAGATACGCAGTATTTT	CAWSVIMAGTDTQYF
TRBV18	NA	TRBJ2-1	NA	TGTGCCAGCTCACCAGGTGGAGGAAACTCCTACAATGAGCAGTTCTTC	CASSPGGGNSYNEQFF
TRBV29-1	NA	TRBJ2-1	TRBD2	TGCAGCGTTGACGGGGCGGGAGTAGGAAATGAGCAGTTCTTC	CSVDGAGVGNEQFF
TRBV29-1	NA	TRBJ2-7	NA	TGCAGCGTTTTCCTACCGGGACGGGACTACGAGCAGTACTTC	CSVFLPGRDYEQYF
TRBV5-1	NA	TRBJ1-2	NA	TGCGCCAGCAGCTTCGACTGGGATGGCTACACCTTC	CASSFDWDGYTF
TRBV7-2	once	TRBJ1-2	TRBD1	TGTGCCAGCAGCCCGACAGGGCTTAACTATGGCTACACCTTC	CASSPTGLNYGYTF
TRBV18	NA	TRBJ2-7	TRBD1	TGTGCCAGCTCACCGGGACAGGGGGCATACGAGCAGTACTTC	CASSPGQGAYEQYF
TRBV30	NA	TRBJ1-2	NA	TGTGCCTGGATGGCCGGGTCCTACTATGGCTACACCTTC	CAWMAGSYYGYTF
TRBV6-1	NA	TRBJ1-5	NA	TGTGCCAGCAGTGATTGGGGGAATCAGCCCCAGCATTTT	CASSDWGNQPQHF
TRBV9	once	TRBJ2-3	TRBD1	TGTGCCAGCAGCGTAGGAGGTCAGGGGGCGAGAGATACGCAGTATTTT	CASSVGGQGARDTQYF
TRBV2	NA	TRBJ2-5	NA	TGTGCCAGCAGTGAAGGCCAGGGGCAAGAGACCCAGTACTTC	CASSEGQGQETQYF
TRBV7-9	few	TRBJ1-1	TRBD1	TGTGCCAGCAGCTTCGACAGGGCGACTGAAGCTTTCTTT	CASSFDRATEAFF
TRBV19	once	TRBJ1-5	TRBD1	TGTGCCAGTAGTATTCGACAGGGTCCTTATAGCAATCAGCCCCAGCATTTT	CASSIRQGPYSNQPQHF
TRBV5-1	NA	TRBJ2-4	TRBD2	TGCGCCAGCAGCTTGGGAGGGAGTAGCGGGAGTACCAAAAACATTCAGTACTTC	CASSLGGSSGSTKNIQYF
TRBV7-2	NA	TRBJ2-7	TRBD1	TGTGCCAGCAGCTCCAGGACAGGGGGCGGGTACGAGCAGTACTTC	CASSSRTGGGYEQYF
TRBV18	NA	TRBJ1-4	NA	TGTGCCAGCTCACCACGAAGGGGGGCTAATGAAAAACTGTTTTTT	CASSPRRGANEKLFF
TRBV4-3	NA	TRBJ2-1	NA	TGCGCCAGCAGCCGATTTCCGGGCCAGAACAATGAGCAGTTCTTC	CASSRFPGQNNEQFF
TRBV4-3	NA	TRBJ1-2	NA	TGCGCCAGCAGCCGAGACTCGGGTGGCTACACCTTC	CASSRDSGGYTF
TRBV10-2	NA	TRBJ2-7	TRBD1	TGCGCCAGCAGTGGGGACAGGGGGCCTTACGAGCAGTACTTC	CASSGDRGPYEQYF
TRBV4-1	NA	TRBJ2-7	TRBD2	TGCGCCAGCAGCCAAGATGCTAGCGGCAGCTCCTACGAGCAGTACTTC	CASSQDASGSSYEQYF
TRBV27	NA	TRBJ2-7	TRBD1	TGTGCCAGCAGTTTATCTCAGGGGGCCACCTACGAGCAGTACTTC	CASSLSQGATYEQYF
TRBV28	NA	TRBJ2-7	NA	TGTGCCAGCAGTTGGGGGGCAGTGCCCTACGAGCAGTACTTC	CASSWGAVPYEQYF
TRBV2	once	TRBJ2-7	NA	TGTGCCAGCAGTGAAGCCGGAGGGGGTGTCGCGCAGTACTTC	CASSEAGGGVAQYF
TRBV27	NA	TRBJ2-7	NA	TGTGCCAGCAGCTCCTTGCCCGGGACTGAGTACTTC	CASSSLPGTEYF